This T cell receptor (beta chain) originates from a study of cytomegalovirus exposure and HLA in healthy donors (dated by TCRdb to about 2017). Looking at the study overall: An earlier analysis of roughly 630 of the donors reported about 250 Gb of sequence data and approximately 110 million unique TCR beta sequences from approximately 180 million T cells. An early release covering approximately 600 HLA-typed donors comprised approximately 290 gigabases of sequencing data and 85 million to 100 million unique TCR sequences. Of the approximately 400 genotyped donors, less than 85% were placed in the genetic ancestry cluster associated with self-reported Caucasian donors. The study aimed to test whether cataloging public T cell receptors could reveal signatures of past pathogen exposure. The T cell repertoires of 700 or so subjects were profiled by immunosequencing and related to cytomegalovirus serostatus. A separate validation cohort of roughly 130 different subjects was used in addition to the 666-subject first cohort. To predict cytomegalovirus infection status, the study combined high-throughput TCR immunosequencing, statistical association of individual TCRs with disease status, and machine learning. A later analysis re-analyzed previously published TCR beta repertoires from approximately 670 donors and added high-resolution HLA genotyping to study TCR occurrence patterns. Rather than drawing on any new phenotypic data, the later analysis identified candidate immune exposures from TCR beta sequences and the way those sequences occurred across donors. An earlier analysis of approximately 640 of the donors applied high-throughput TCR beta sequencing to assess whether each TCR beta V gene segment acted as functional or pseudogenic. Donor age, sex, ethnicity and CMV serostatus were compiled alongside the repertoire data. In a later genetic analysis, genome-wide SNP genotypes for about three fifths of the roughly 670 donors were used, and that subset was treated as a discovery cohort. All discovery cohort repertoires had been generated on a single sequencing platform. HLA typing covered class I and class II loci at four-digit resolution. Typing coverage differed by locus: A, B, C, DRB1 and DQB1 were typed in about 629-630 donors, DQA1 in around 500, DPA1 in nearly 610, and DPB1 in just under 490. Because of strong linkage in the cohort, five DR-DQ haplotypes were treated as single units for association and clustering. Across around 400 genotyped donors of the cohort, an average of about 240,000 unique TCR beta nucleotide sequences per donor were sequenced, and roughly a sixth of those sequences were non-productive.

The library was generated by the immunoSEQ multiplex PCR assay. For the multiplex PCR, a mixture combining 60 forward primers for TCR Vbeta segments and 13 reverse primers for TCR Jbeta segments was used. Amplification of the CDR3 region of rearranged TCR beta genes was performed with a multiplex PCR assay on genomic DNA. The Illumina HiSeq System was used to sequence the amplified TCR beta libraries as 87-base-pair reads. The authors' pipeline ran thus. A later analysis tallied around 87 million unique TCR beta chains across the 666 repertoires, and approximately 9.9 million of those chains were shared by two or more donors. Raw reads were error-corrected and collapsed into unique sequences with a nearest-neighbor algorithm that merged closely related sequences to remove PCR and sequencing errors. V, D and J gene segments were assigned by aligning CDR3 sequences to IMGT reference sequences. For a sequence to be retained, at least a six-nucleotide match to both a V gene segment and a J gene segment was required. Rearrangements were classified as productive when the CDR3 lacked stop codons and remained in frame with V and J, and all other rearrangements were classified as non-productive. CDR3 was defined by IMGT convention, running from the second conserved V-encoded cysteine to the conserved J-encoded phenylalanine. Sequences without an unambiguous match to a single V gene segment were excluded from the earlier analysis of about 630 of the donors. In an earlier analysis of approximately 550 of the donors, V segments were called functional above 56.7% productive rearrangements and were called segregating when the between-donor standard deviation exceeded 5%. To diagnose cytomegalovirus status from the catalog of TCR beta chain sequences, a statistical classification framework was built. In a later analysis, TCR nucleotide sequences were compared against IMGT/GENE-DB human TR gene sequences so that V and J genes could be assigned. A later analysis assigned CDR3 sequences and most-parsimonious VDJ recombination scenarios with the TCRdist pipeline. A later analysis defined each TCR beta chain by its CDR3 amino acid sequence plus V-gene family, and excluded reads lacking a unique V-gene family. In a later analysis, some 600 highly shared, low-generation-probability nucleotide sequences were removed to address suspected cross-contamination and a sequencing artifact. In a later analysis, a clonal expansion index was calculated for each public chain from normalized within-repertoire ranks of inferred template counts. A later analysis computed generation probabilities with a VDJ recombination model fitted to out-of-frame rearrangements, and checked the results against IGoR. Hypergeometric tests were used in a later analysis to score TCR-TCR, TCR-HLA and TCR-CMV co-occurrence, with a repertoire-size bias correction applied to the TCR pairs. A later analysis estimated false discovery rates by permuting HLA or CMV assignments 20 times. In a later analysis, co-occurring TCRs were grouped with DBSCAN, and TCRdist sequence similarity was added when clustering was performed within HLA-allele-positive subsets. Repertoires with fewer than 30,000 or more than 120,000 public chains were left out of co-occurrence clustering, as were roughly five repertoires with anomalous nucleotide sharing. TCRdb's version of the immuneACCESS table is confined to in-frame rearrangements and falls short of the full clone set. An unresolved V gene accounts for under half of the shortfall where checked; the remainder is of unknown origin. That table is the source of V, J and clone size, and D and trimming were worked out from the DNA. Recorded for this sample are approximately 240,000 clones; about 89% of them occurred a single time. Of the sample, about 1% falls within the top ten clones.

Taken from the germline V gene, the CDR1 and CDR2 loops are SGHRS and YFSETQ. Inclusive of the bounding cysteine and phenylalanine, the CDR3 is 13 residues long. The sequence is cut down to CDR3 DNA, 39 bases in frame from base 1. At the junction V is shortened by 4 bases and J by 4 bases, with 11 bases in between. Regarding this clone: This receptor's antigen is unknown. The sample holds no much larger clone one base away, and base qualities are not on file.

The cohort comprised 670 or so healthy bone marrow donors. At the time of sampling, all cohort members were nominally healthy, though unrecorded immune exposures were likely present. The donor was CMV seronegative and was included in the group of 352 seronegative cohort members. A peripheral blood sample was provided by each donor, and peripheral blood mononuclear cells were used for TCR beta sequencing. The Qiagen DNeasy Blood Extraction Kit was used to extract genomic DNA from the blood cell samples. Study-wide conclusions, independent of this receptor: In vitro tests confirmed that a few of the cytomegalovirus-associated TCR beta chains recognize cytomegalovirus antigens. Approximately 16 rarely observed V segments, including chromosome 9 orphons, were excluded from the earlier analysis of several hundred of the donors because counts were too low. Because HLA typing was unavailable for some donors at each locus, only the typed subset was used in association tests. Strong co-occurrence of HLA alleles, especially DR and DQ, made assigning TCR associations to individual alleles difficult. According to a later analysis, parvovirus B19, influenza, CMV and Epstein-Barr virus appeared linked to several top co-occurrence clusters. A cluster of highly shared sequence variants was judged likely to represent a technical artifact of the sequencing pipeline. Most TCR sequences were seen in very few donors, while some public TCRs were found in many individuals. A later analysis found that most CMV-associated TCR beta chains appeared HLA-restricted, with HLA associations seemingly driven largely by CMV exposure. In an earlier analysis of 500 to 650 of the donors, most TCR beta V segments appeared in productive rearrangements about 87% or about 30% of the time, broadly matching IMGT annotations. According to a later analysis, TCR association rates differed among HLA loci, with DRB1 alleles showing the most associated TCRs and HLA-C alleles showing the fewest. A later genetic analysis associated a missense DCLRE1C variant with V-gene and J-gene trimming of TCR beta chains, and an independent cohort replicated the association. In the study, some 160 TCR beta chains were listed as associated with cytomegalovirus. Specific HLA alleles were associated with 16,951 TCR beta sequences at a false discovery rate of 0.05 in a later analysis. A further reported finding was that TCR beta sequences accurately predicted the HLA-A and HLA-B alleles for most subjects in the first cohort. It was suggested by the authors that the approach could potentially be generalized to other disease states and immunological phenotypes. Sequencing depth was assumed to be roughly uniform across donors in the presence/absence analyses, though that assumption may not hold. Only TCR beta chains were sequenced in this cohort, and the absence of alpha or paired-chain data limited detectable features. In both the original and validation cohorts, the classifier was reported to diagnose cytomegalovirus status with high specificity and sensitivity. In a later analysis, HLA-associated TCR beta chains were found to be more clonally expanded and to have lower generation probabilities than equally common non-associated chains. CMV serostatus was the only immune exposure information available for the cohort. Correlated functional status among segregating V segments might be attributable to linkage disequilibrium, but an unknown experimental factor could not be ruled out. The 87-base-pair reads could not distinguish some IMGT-functional V segments, including TRBV6-2 and TRBV6-3, so those segments were excluded. In a later genetic analysis, fewer N-insertions in productive TCRs were reported among donors in an Asian-associated ancestry cluster than the 666-donor mean.

The clonotype was recovered from a woman younger than 35 in good health and CMV-seronegative. The chain is encoded by TRBV5-1 joined to TRBJ1-1; the D gene is not confidently resolved. What was sequenced was PBMCs. The nucleotide sequence reads TGCGCCAGCAGCCGGGATACGGGCACTGAAGCTTTCTTT. Its translation is CASSRDTGTEAFF.